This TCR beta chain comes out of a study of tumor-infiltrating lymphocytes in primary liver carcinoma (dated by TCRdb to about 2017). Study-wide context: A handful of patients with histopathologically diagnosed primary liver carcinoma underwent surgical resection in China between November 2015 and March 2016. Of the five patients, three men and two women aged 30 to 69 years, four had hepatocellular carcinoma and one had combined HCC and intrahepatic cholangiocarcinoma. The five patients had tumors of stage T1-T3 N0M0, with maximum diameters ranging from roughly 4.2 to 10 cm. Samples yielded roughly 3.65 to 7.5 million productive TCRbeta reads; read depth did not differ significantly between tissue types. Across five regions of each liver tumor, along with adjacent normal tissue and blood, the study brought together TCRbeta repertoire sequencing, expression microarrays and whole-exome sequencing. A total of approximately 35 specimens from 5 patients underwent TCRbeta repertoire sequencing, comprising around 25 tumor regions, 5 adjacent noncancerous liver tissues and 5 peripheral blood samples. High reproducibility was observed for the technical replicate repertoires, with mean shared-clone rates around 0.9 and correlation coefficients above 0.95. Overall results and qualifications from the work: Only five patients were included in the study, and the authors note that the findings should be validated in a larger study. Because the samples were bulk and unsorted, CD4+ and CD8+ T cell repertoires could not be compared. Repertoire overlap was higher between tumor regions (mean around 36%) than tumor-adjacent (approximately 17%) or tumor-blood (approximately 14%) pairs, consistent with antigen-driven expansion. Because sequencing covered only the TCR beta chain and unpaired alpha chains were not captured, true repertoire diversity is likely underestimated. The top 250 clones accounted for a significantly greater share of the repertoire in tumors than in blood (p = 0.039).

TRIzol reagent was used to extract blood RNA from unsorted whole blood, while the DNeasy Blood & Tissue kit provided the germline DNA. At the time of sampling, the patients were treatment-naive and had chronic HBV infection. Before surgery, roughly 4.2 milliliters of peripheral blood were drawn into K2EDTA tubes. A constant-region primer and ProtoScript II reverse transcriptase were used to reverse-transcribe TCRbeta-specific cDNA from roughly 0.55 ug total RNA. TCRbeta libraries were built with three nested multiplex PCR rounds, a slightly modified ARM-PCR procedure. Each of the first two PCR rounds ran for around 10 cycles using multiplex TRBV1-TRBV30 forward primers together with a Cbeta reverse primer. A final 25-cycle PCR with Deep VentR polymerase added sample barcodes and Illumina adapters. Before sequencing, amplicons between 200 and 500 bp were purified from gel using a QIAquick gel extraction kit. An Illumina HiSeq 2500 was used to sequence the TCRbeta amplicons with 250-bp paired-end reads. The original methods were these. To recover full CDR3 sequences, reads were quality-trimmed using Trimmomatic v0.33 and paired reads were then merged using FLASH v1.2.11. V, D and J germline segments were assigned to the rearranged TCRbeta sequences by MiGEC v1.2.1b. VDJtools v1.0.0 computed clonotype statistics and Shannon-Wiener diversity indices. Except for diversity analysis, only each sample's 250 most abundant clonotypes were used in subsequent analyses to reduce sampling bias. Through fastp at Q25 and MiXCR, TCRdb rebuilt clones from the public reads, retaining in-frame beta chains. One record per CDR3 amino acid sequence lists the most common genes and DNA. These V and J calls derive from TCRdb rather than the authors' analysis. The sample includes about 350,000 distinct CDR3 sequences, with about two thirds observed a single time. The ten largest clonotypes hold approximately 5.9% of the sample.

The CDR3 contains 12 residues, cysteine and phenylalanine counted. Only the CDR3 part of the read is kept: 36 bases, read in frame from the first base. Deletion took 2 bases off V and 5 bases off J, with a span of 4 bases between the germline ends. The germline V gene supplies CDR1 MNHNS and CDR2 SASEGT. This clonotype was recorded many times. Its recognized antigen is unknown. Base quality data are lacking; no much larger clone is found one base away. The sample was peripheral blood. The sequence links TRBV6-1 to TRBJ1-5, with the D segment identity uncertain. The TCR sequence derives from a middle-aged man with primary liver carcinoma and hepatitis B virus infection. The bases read TGTGCCAGCAGTGAAATCTATCAGCCCCAGCATTTT. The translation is CASSEIYQPQHF.